One and the same sample provided the 15 T cell receptor beta chains below, sequenced in a study of blood T cell repertoires in COVID-19. Sequencing was performed with immunoSEQ multiplex PCR; in TCRdb, only in-frame clones are kept and a portion is missing. The sample has about 32,000 clones; 86% are singletons. The specimen was peripheral blood. The receptors were gathered from a woman over 75 with active or convalescent COVID-19.

The chain couples TRBV9 to TRBJ2-3; TRBD1 agrees at 7 bases. With 0 bases clipped from V and 4 bases from J, the junction kept 5 bases outside the gene matches. Per germline, CDR1 SGDLS and CDR2 YYNGEE. The CDR3 extends over 15 amino acids. The chain's CDR3 is CASSVGQGVPDTQYF. The CDR3 region has the DNA TGTGCCAGCAGCGTAGGGCAGGGGGTCCCAGATACGCAGTATTTT.

This sequence joins TRBV5-1 and TRBJ2-7, with 11 positions matching TRBD2. Germline CDR1 and CDR2: SGHRS and YFSETQ. This CDR3 is built from 16 residues. The V segment lost 0 bases and the J segment 4 bases; nucleotides outside the gene matches: 6. This chain's CDR3 is CASSLDPGTSGYEQYF. Here the CDR3 DNA reads TGCGCCAGCAGCTTGGACCCCGGGACTAGCGGATACGAGCAGTACTTC.

This clone was observed a single time. The chain couples TRBV5-1 to TRBJ2-1; 10 bases agree with TRBD2. This CDR3 spans 19 amino acids. Germline assignment: CDR1 SGHRS and CDR2 YFSETQ. Trimming took 0 bases from V and 2 from J; bases not matched to a gene: 11. The DNA for the CDR3 is TGCGCCAGCAGCTTGGCAGGGCTAGCGGGAGTTCTAACCTACAATGAGCAGTTCTTC. This gives the protein CASSLAGLAGVLTYNEQFF.

The CDR3 is CASGTGAYQETQYF. DNA for the CDR3: TGTGCCAGCGGGACAGGAGCGTACCAAGAGACCCAGTACTTC. J is TRBJ2-5 and V is TRBV5-5; 8 nucleotides align to TRBD1. The CDR3 runs 14 residues. Germline CDR1 SGHKS, CDR2 YYEKEE (reference sequence). Trimming at V came to 7 bases and at J to 0 bases, leaving 5 bases not matched to a gene.

The CDR3 nucleotides read TGTGCCAGCTCACCTCTAGGAGGTGATAGAACCTACGAGCAGTACTTC. It specifies CASSPLGGDRTYEQYF. The V gene is TRBV18, the J gene TRBJ2-7, with a possible D match to TRBD2 (5 bases). CDR3 size: 16 residues. CDR1 KGHSH and CDR2 LQKENI come from the germline V gene. The germline V and J ends were trimmed by 3 bases and 2 bases, with 17 bases remaining between them. Full variable domain (remainder filled in from reference TRBV18 and TRBJ2-7): NAGVMQNPRHLVRRRGQEARLRCSPMKGHSHVYWYRQLPEEGLKFMVYLQKENIIDESGMPKERFSAEFPKEGPSILRIQQVVRGDSAAYFCASSPLGGDRTYEQYFGPGTRLTVT.

V and J are TRBV3-1 (or the pseudogene TRBV3-2) and TRBJ2-3, with 13 nucleotides matching TRBD2. Trimming cost V 2 bases and J 1 base; bases outside gene matches: 6. Looked up from germline, CDR1 is LGHDT and CDR2 is YNNKEL (reference sequence). This CDR3 spans 18 amino acids. Here the CDR3 DNA reads TGTGCCAGCAGCCAAACTACTAGCGGGAGGGCCGGCACAGATACGCAGTATTTT. Translating it yields CASSQTTSGRAGTDTQYF.

The rearrangement uses TRBV2 and TRBJ1-5; 10 bases agree with TRBD1. The CDR3 is made up of 13 amino acids. J gave up 6 bases and V 6 bases, and 2 bases lay outside the gene matches. From germline, CDR1 is SNHLY and CDR2 FYNNEI. CDR3 residues: CASRGDRGQPQHF. The CDR3 DNA sequence: TGTGCCAGCAGGGGGGACAGGGGTCAGCCCCAGCATTTT. Using reference TRBV2 and TRBJ1-5 for the parts outside the CDR3, the full variable domain is EPEVTQTPSHQVTQMGQEVILRCVPISNHLYFYWYRQILGQKVEFLVSFYNNEISEKSEIFDDQFSVERPDGSNFTLKIRSTKLEDSAMYFCASRGDRGQPQHFGDGTRLSIL.

This clone showed up just once. V is TRBV30 and J is TRBJ1-1, with no clear D. Germline V gene sequence: CDR1 GTSNPN, CDR2 SVGIG (reference sequence). V was shortened by 2 bases and J by 1 base, with 5 bases between the two germline ends. The CDR3 covers 12 residues. The CDR3 sequence is CAWSTENTEAFF. As DNA, the CDR3 is TGTGCCTGGAGTACAGAGAACACTGAAGCTTTCTTT.

This sequence joins TRBV12-3 or TRBV12-4 and TRBJ1-1; 7 nucleotides agree with TRBD1. V dropped 4 bases and J dropped 3; count of bases not matched to a gene: 2. The CDR3 runs to 13 residues. CDR3 region: CASSSQGYTEAFF. Here the CDR3 DNA reads TGTGCCAGCAGTTCACAGGGGTACACTGAAGCTTTCTTT.

The chain recombines TRBV5-1 with TRBJ1-4, with D possibly being TRBD1 (6 bases). There are 15 residues in the CDR3. The V gene's germline CDR1 is SGHRS and CDR2 YFSETQ. Trimming left V 9 bases short and J 6 bases short, with 21 bases between. The CDR3 nucleotides read TGCGCCACCCGTCCGGGTTTTGGACAGTATGAAAAACTGTTTTTT. Translation gives CATRPGFGQYEKLFF.

The genes are TRBV28 and TRBJ2-2; 8 positions agree with TRBD1. This CDR3 has 15 amino acids. The V gene end was trimmed by 6 bases and the J gene end by 0 bases; junction bases not matched to a gene: 3. In germline, CDR1 is MDHEN, CDR2 SYDVKM. The CDR3 region has the DNA TGTGCCAGCAGACGACAGGGGTCGAACACCGGGGAGCTGTTTTTT. Protein product: CASRRQGSNTGELFF.

This clone was observed a handful of times. This sequence joins TRBV30 and TRBJ1-1, with 9 positions matching TRBD1. Trimming removed 4 bases from V and 1 base from J; junction bases left unmatched: 1. The germline V gene has CDR1 GTSNPN and CDR2 SVGIG (reference sequence). The CDR3 length is 13 residues. The CDR3 protein is CAWMDRGNTEAFF. CDR3 coding DNA: TGTGCCTGGATGGACAGGGGGAACACTGAAGCTTTCTTT.

This rearrangement joins TRBV2 to TRBJ2-1, with 11 bases identical to TRBD2. Germline lookup yields CDR1 SNHLY and CDR2 FYNNEI. With 6 bases clipped from V and 7 bases from J, the junction kept 11 bases outside the gene matches. The CDR3 is 16 residues long. CDR3 sequence (DNA): TGTGCCAGCAGCATTTTAGCGGGGGGGCGTGGAAATGAGCAGTTCTTC. Protein sequence: CASSILAGGRGNEQFF.

The chain couples TRBV6-5 to TRBJ2-1, with 10 bases fitting TRBD2. The CDR3 extends over 13 amino acids. The V segment lost 6 bases and the J segment 9 bases; nucleotides outside the gene matches: 5. Germline CDR1 is MNHEY and CDR2 is SVGAGI. CDR3 in amino acids: CASRVAGGREQFF. The CDR3 nucleotides read TGTGCCAGCAGGGTAGCGGGAGGTCGTGAGCAGTTCTTC.

The table lists this clone with a count of one. The chain joins TRBV25-1 to TRBJ1-5; tentative D call: TRBD1 (6 bases). Trimming shortened V by 1 base and J by 2 bases, and 12 bases separated the two germline ends. From germline, CDR1 is MGHDK and CDR2 SYGVNS. The CDR3 length is 16 residues. Here the CDR3 reads CASSESGRGGNQPQHF. CDR3 coding DNA: TGTGCCAGCAGTGAATCTGGCAGGGGAGGCAATCAGCCCCAGCATTTT.